This T cell receptor (beta chain) was obtained from a study of cytomegalovirus exposure and HLA in healthy donors. Study information: Most genotyped donors, around 78% of 398, had Caucasian-associated genetic ancestry.

Primers: 60 Vbeta forward and 13 Jbeta reverse. Measured with immunoSEQ multiplex PCR; TCRdb has only the in-frame clones, and not every one. There are 160,000 or so clones in the sample, with approximately 2.3% held by the top ten. Sample: PBMCs. The origin of this receptor is a man aged 25-40 years in good health and CMV-seronegative.

The CDR3 reads CATEAGHGTGSNEQFF. CDR3 nucleotide sequence: TGTGCCACCGAGGCCGGTCACGGGACAGGGAGCAATGAGCAGTTCTTC. The V and J genes are TRBV10-3 and TRBJ2-1; 9 positions agree with TRBD1. The germline gives CDR1 ENHRY, CDR2 SYGVKD. CDR3 length: 16 amino acids. J lost 6 bases, V lost 10 bases, and 16 bases had no gene match.